This T cell receptor beta chain was recorded in a study of T cells after yellow fever vaccination. Study summary: Fractions low in cell number were prepared with SMART-Seq v4 Ultra Low Input. Broader study findings: CD4 and CD8 compartments shared a small share of clonotypes, likely from convergent recombination. After the booster, about 95% of CD4 and approximately 90% of CD8 primary-response clones were re-detected.

The sample holds many counts of this clonotype. Its antigen is not identified. The study made its TCR cDNA through 5'RACE template switching. That step introduced a universal primer site along with UMIs. Each CDR3 protein is one row after TCRdb ran MiXCR on the 5' RACE reads. The sample lists 60,000 to 85,000 distinct CDR3 sequences, approximately 7% occurring once. The V end lost 4 bases, the J end lost 7 bases, and 13 bases lay between the germline ends. The germline V gene encodes CDR1 MGHRA and CDR2 YSYEKL. This CDR3 is built from 14 residues. The V and J genes are TRBV4-1 and TRBJ1-4, with no clear D. Sequencing used CD8+ T cells sorted from PBMCs, obtained 4 to 5 days after the first yellow fever vaccination. The receptor comes from a young man who received the YFV17D yellow fever vaccine. The CDR3 loop reads CASSPRGGREKLFF. The CDR3 DNA reads TGCGCCAGCAGCCCTCGGGGAGGGCGTGAAAAACTGTTTTTT.